The 17 T cell receptor beta chains presented below share a single source sample, sequenced in a study of blood T cells in healthy people across ages. Then a second PCR, running roughly 7 to 11 cycles, was carried out with a sample-barcoded 5' primer and a J-beta primer mix. Via MiXCR, TCRdb re-called the 5' RACE reads, giving one row per CDR3 protein. This table holds hundreds of thousands of distinct CDR3 sequences, 56% found once. The sequencing sample was made of blood. The receptor source for this set is a man between 35 and 55 years old in good health.

The rearrangement uses TRBV7-2 and TRBJ2-1, with 7 bases that match TRBD1. Trimming cost V 2 bases and J 5 bases; bases outside gene matches: 6. Germline CDR1 and CDR2: SGHTA and FQGNSA. The CDR3 sequence is 15 residues long. CDR3 sequence (DNA): TGTGCCAGCAGCTTATCCGGGACAGCGAACAATGAGCAGTTCTTC. This translates into CASSLSGTANNEQFF.

The chain joins TRBV2 to TRBJ2-5, with D perhaps given as TRBD1 or TRBD2 (6 bases each). Trimming took off 8 bases at V and 2 bases at J, with 12 bases between the two ends. The CDR3 is 13 residues long. CDR1 is SNHLY, CDR2 FYNNEI, per germline. The chain's CDR3 is CASSKGGQETQYF. The CDR3 DNA is TGTGCCAGCTCGAAGGGGGGTCAAGAGACCCAGTACTTC.

CDR3 nucleotides: TGCAGTGCTAGACGACAGGGTTTTAATCAGCCCCAGCATTTT. Amino acids: CSARRQGFNQPQHF. The genes are TRBV20-1 and TRBJ1-5, with 7 bases lining up with TRBD1. Germline CDR1 and CDR2: DFQATT and SNEGSKA (reference sequence). The CDR3 consists of 14 residues. V was clipped by 2 bases and J by 4 bases; unmatched bases: 5.

This chain uses TRBV7-6 with TRBJ2-7; maybe TRBD2 (6 bases). CDR1 SGHVS and CDR2 FNYEAQ come from the germline V gene. Trimming took off 4 bases at V and 4 bases at J, with 20 bases between the two ends. The CDR3 has 16 amino acids. CDR3 nucleotide sequence: TGTGCCAGCAGCTCCGCGGGAACACGGTTGGGTTACGAGCAGTACTTC. Protein sequence: CASSSAGTRLGYEQYF.

The chain employs TRBV20-1 and TRBJ2-3, with D maybe TRBD2 (8 bases). The CDR3 spans 15 residues. V gave up 4 bases and J gave up 6 bases, with 20 bases separating them. Germline CDR1 reads DFQATT; CDR2 reads SNEGSKA (reference sequence). For the CDR3, the DNA is TGCAGTGCTACAGGGGGTAGCGGGAACGTTGATACGCAGTATTTT. As protein: CSATGGSGNVDTQYF.

The gene calls are TRBV20-1 and TRBJ2-1, with TRBD2 matching 12 bases. V gave up 6 bases and J gave up 2 bases; unmatched junction bases: 8. Looked up from germline, CDR1 is DFQATT and CDR2 is SNEGSKA (reference sequence). CDR3 size: 16 residues. The CDR3 bases are TGCAGTGCCAAGGCGACTAGCGGGAGCACCTACAATGAGCAGTTCTTC. The encoded protein is CSAKATSGSTYNEQFF.

The chain uses TRBV5-1 and TRBJ2-3, with D unresolved. Trimming left V 3 bases short and J 3 bases short, with 8 bases between. The CDR3 covers 13 residues. Germline assignment: CDR1 SGHRS and CDR2 YFSETQ. This CDR3 reads CASSSVPTDTQYF. The CDR3 region has the DNA TGCGCCAGCAGCTCGGTCCCTACAGATACGCAGTATTTT.

The V gene is TRBV19, the J gene TRBJ2-1; 15 bases line up with TRBD2. V dropped 2 bases and J dropped 9; count of bases not matched to a gene: 5. Looked up from germline, CDR1 is LNHDA and CDR2 is SQIVND (reference sequence). The CDR3 has 16 residues. CDR3 protein: CASSILGLAGGPEQFF. CDR3 sequence (DNA): TGTGCCAGTAGTATATTGGGACTAGCGGGAGGTCCTGAGCAGTTCTTC.

This sequence joins TRBV28 and TRBJ2-5; 9 bases are a match to TRBD1. The CDR3 loop spans 12 amino acids. Germline V gene lookup returns CDR1 MDHEN and CDR2 SYDVKM. V dropped 3 bases and J dropped 11; count of bases not matched to a gene: 4. This CDR3 is CASSFPGQGQYF. CDR3 coding DNA: TGTGCCAGCAGTTTCCCCGGACAGGGGCAGTACTTC.

This clonotype came up a few times. V gene TRBV7-9 combines with J gene TRBJ2-7; D is uncertain. The CDR3 length is 12 residues. Germline CDR1 SEHNR, CDR2 FQNEAQ (reference sequence). V lost 0 bases, J lost 5 bases, and 5 bases lay in between. CDR3 nucleotides: TGTGCCAGCAGCTTAGCGACGGACGAGCAGTACTTC. Translating it yields CASSLATDEQYF.

The V call is TRBV7-9, the J call TRBJ1-4, with TRBD1 matching 9 bases. The germline V gene has CDR1 SEHNR and CDR2 FQNEAQ (reference sequence). V lost 4 bases, J lost 13 bases, and 10 bases stayed unmatched. The CDR3 length is 14 residues. For the CDR3, the DNA is TGTGCCAGCAGCTGGGGGGACAGGGACGGCACACTGTTTTTT. Translated: CASSWGDRDGTLFF.

The chain is built from TRBV4-2 and TRBJ2-7, with 10 positions matching TRBD2. The junction had 11 bases not matched to a gene; V was cut back by 2 bases and J by 7 bases. This CDR3 has 16 residues. The V gene's germline CDR1 is LGHNA and CDR2 YNFKEQ. The CDR3 DNA is TGTGCCAGCAGCCAACTTCTAGCGGGAGTTTCGTGGGAGCAGTACTTC. It yields the protein CASSQLLAGVSWEQYF.

This clonotype was detected only a few times. The V gene is TRBV28, the J gene TRBJ1-2; TRBD1 might be the D (6 bases). The V and J ends lost 1 base and 1 base respectively, with 19 bases between them. From germline, CDR1 is MDHEN and CDR2 SYDVKM. This CDR3 contains 18 residues. The CDR3 DNA is TGTGCCAGCAGTTTATCAGGGGCGGCCATAAGAAATAACTATGGCTACACCTTC. It is translated as CASSLSGAAIRNNYGYTF.

V gene TRBV20-1 combines with J gene TRBJ2-1; the match to TRBD1 covers 8 bases. The CDR3 is 15 residues long. After removal of 6 bases from V and 5 bases from J, the junction contained 12 bases not matched to a gene. In germline, CDR1 is DFQATT, CDR2 SNEGSKA (reference sequence). CDR3 loop: CSAGQEPISNNEQFF. The CDR3 coding sequence is TGCAGTGCGGGACAGGAGCCGATTTCCAACAATGAGCAGTTCTTC.

The chain joins TRBV28 to TRBJ2-1; D not resolved. Germline CDR1 reads MDHEN; CDR2 reads SYDVKM. The CDR3 has 14 residues. V was clipped by 1 base and J by 5 bases, with 9 bases between them. Here the CDR3 DNA reads TGTGCCAGCAGTTTATCTGGATGCAACAATGAGCAGTTCTTC. Residues: CASSLSGCNNEQFF.

V is TRBV4-2 and J is TRBJ2-4, with TRBD2 as a possible D gene (6 bases). The CDR3 has 16 residues. The V gene lost 0 bases and the J gene lost 13 bases, with 22 bases spanning the gap. Per the germline V gene, CDR1 is LGHNA and CDR2 is YNFKEQ. The CDR3 nucleotides read TGTGCCAGCAGCCAAGATTTGGGACTGGGGTACCAAGAGCAGTACTTC. This gives the protein CASSQDLGLGYQEQYF.

This clonotype was detected only a few times. This chain connects TRBV18 to TRBJ2-7, with D perhaps given as TRBD1 or TRBD2 (5 bases each). Germline CDR1 reads KGHSH; CDR2 reads LQKENI. Trimming left V 4 bases short and J 6 bases short, with 13 bases between. The CDR3 has 13 amino acids. This CDR3 is CASSRGLGSEQYF. The CDR3 coding sequence is TGTGCCAGCTCACGGGGGTTGGGGAGCGAGCAGTACTTC.